These 21 T cell receptor beta chains share one sample of origin, sequenced in a study of molecular identifiers for immune sequencing clone quantification listed by TCRdb under 2018. The library was produced with PCR. These reads were obtained on a NextSeq 500. TCRdb took the public reads, trimmed them with fastp at Q25, ran MiXCR for clone calling and kept in-frame beta chains. Identical CDR3 protein sequences are pooled into one entry, listed with their most common genes and DNA. The sample has about 630,000 distinct CDR3 sequences on record, around 25% of them singletons. 0.6% to 0.9% of the sample rests with the top ten. Sequencing was performed on naive CD8+ T cells from blood, with Jurkat cell RNA spiked in. The cell subset or site tag for this specimen amounts to: FACS-sorted CD8+CD4-CCR7+CD45RA+ naive T cells. The receptors derive from a human donor in good health. Some libraries in this study had Jurkat cell RNA spiked in.

This clonotype was seen at least ten times. This chain links TRBV5-4 with TRBJ2-2; D is ambiguous. The germline V and J ends were trimmed by 5 bases and 0 bases, with 11 bases remaining between them. The germline V gene has CDR1 SGHNT and CDR2 YYREEE (reference sequence). This CDR3 has 15 amino acids. Written as DNA, the CDR3 is TGTGCCAGCAGTCCGGGTTTAGCGAACACCGGGGAGCTGTTTTTT. Protein product: CASSPGLANTGELFF.

This clonotype was detected only a few times. This sequence joins TRBV5-1 and TRBJ2-2, with D possibly TRBD1 on 6 matching bases. This CDR3 has 16 residues. Between the trimmed V and J ends, which lost 4 bases and 4 bases, there was a span of 17 bases. Germline CDR1 and CDR2: SGHRS and YFSETQ. In DNA form, the CDR3 reads TGCGCCAGCAGCGTTCCGATAACAGGGTCCACCGGGGAGCTGTTTTTT. This gives the protein CASSVPITGSTGELFF.

This clonotype occurred many times. The rearrangement joins TRBV7-2 to TRBJ2-3; D could derive from TRBD1 or TRBD2 (6 bases each). Per the germline V gene, CDR1 is SGHTA and CDR2 is FQGNSA. The CDR3 spans 15 residues. V dropped 1 base and J dropped 2 bases, with 10 bases sitting between them. The CDR3 DNA reads TGTGCCAGCAGCTTAGAACAGGGACTCACAGATACGCAGTATTTT. This encodes CASSLEQGLTDTQYF.

Ten or more counts support this clonotype. The J gene is TRBJ2-7, the V gene TRBV7-9; a possible D gene is TRBD2 (6 bases). Germline V gene sequence: CDR1 SEHNR, CDR2 FQNEAQ (reference sequence). Trimming removed 1 base from V and 6 bases from J, with 19 bases in between. The CDR3 extends over 16 amino acids. CDR3 bases: TGTGCCAGCAGCTTAGTGCCAGCGGGCCCCGGGGGCGAGCAGTACTTC. Its translation is CASSLVPAGPGGEQYF.

For this clonotype: A much larger clonotype is one base distant, so this may be a read error. This rearrangement joins TRBV5-6 to TRBJ1-3, with D unclear. In germline, CDR1 is SGHDT, CDR2 YYEEEE. The CDR3 has 15 residues. The DNA for the CDR3 is TGTGCCAGCAGCTTGAGTGGGTCGTCTGGATACACCATATATTTT. Its translation: CASSLSGSSGYTIYF. Complete variable domain (other parts from reference TRBV5-6 and TRBJ1-3): DAGVTQSPTHLIKTRGQQVTLRCSPKSGHDTVSWYQQALGQGPQFIFQYYEEEERQRGNFPDRFSGHQFPNYSSELNVNALLLGDSALYLCASSLSGSSGYTIYFGEGSWLTVV.

This clonotype has at least ten counts. The chain employs TRBV14 and TRBJ2-3; D is perhaps TRBD2 (5 bases). V was cut by 0 bases and J by 4 bases, with 14 bases left in between. CDR1 and CDR2 from the germline V gene are SGHDN and FVKESK. The CDR3 has 16 amino acids. DNA of the CDR3: TGTGCCAGCAGCCAAGACATGGGTCCAGCGGCAGATACGCAGTATTTT. Amino acid sequence: CASSQDMGPAADTQYF.

As concerns this clonotype: The CDR3 end shows no conserved phenylalanine or tryptophan, and so a read error is likely. The rearrangement uses TRBV11-2 and TRBJ1-5; no clear D. The CDR3 runs to 16 residues. V lost 5 bases and J lost 7, with 21 bases in between. Per the germline V gene, CDR1 is SGHAT and CDR2 is FQNNGV. Here the CDR3 reads CASSIGVGSARQPQHS. The CDR3 nucleotides read TGTGCCAGCAGCATAGGTGTAGGTTCCGCCAGGCAGCCCCAGCATTCT.

A few counts support this clonotype. The chain carries TRBV7-9 and TRBJ2-2; 7 nucleotides agree with TRBD1. The CDR3 sequence is 20 residues long. The V gene's germline CDR1 is SEHNR and CDR2 FQNEAQ (reference sequence). V shed 4 bases and J 2 bases; nucleotides not matched to a gene: 19. The CDR3 spells CASSWESAGTEPVNTGELFF. In DNA form, the CDR3 reads TGTGCCAGCAGCTGGGAAAGCGCCGGGACAGAGCCAGTAAACACCGGGGAGCTGTTTTTT.

This chain links TRBV20-1 with TRBJ2-7; TRBD2 is a possible D gene (6 bases). The germline V gene encodes CDR1 DFQATT and CDR2 SNEGSKA (reference sequence). The CDR3 contains 16 residues. Deletions cut 0 bases from V and 0 bases from J, with 15 bases between. CDR3 DNA sequence: TGCAGTGCTAGAGAACCCGTTAGCGGATACTCCTACGAGCAGTACTTC. Protein sequence: CSAREPVSGYSYEQYF.

The genes are TRBV29-1 and TRBJ1-1; the match to TRBD1 covers 9 bases. The V segment lost 6 bases and the J segment 11 bases; nucleotides outside the gene matches: 7. CDR1 is SQVTM and CDR2 is ANQGSEA in the germline V gene. The CDR3 has 11 residues. The CDR3 sequence is CSVTRDRAAFF. In nucleotides, the CDR3 is TGCAGCGTGACCCGGGACAGGGCGGCTTTCTTT.

In its sample, this clonotype was seen a few times. V and J are TRBV19 and TRBJ1-5, with D possibly TRBD1 on 5 matching bases. Germline V CDR1 and CDR2: LNHDA, SQIVND (reference sequence). The CDR3 runs to 15 residues. Between the trimmed V and J ends, which lost 3 bases and 1 base, there was a span of 10 bases. The CDR3, as DNA: TGTGCCAGTAGTATGGCGGGACTAAGCAATCAGCCCCAGCATTTT. Its translation: CASSMAGLSNQPQHF.

The chain combines TRBV19 with TRBJ2-4; 8 bases fit TRBD1. CDR1 is LNHDA and CDR2 is SQIVND in the germline V gene (reference sequence). The length of the CDR3 is 16 residues. V lost 3 bases and J lost 6; bases outside the gene matches: 10. The DNA for the CDR3 is TGTGCCAGTAGTATCACAGGGGGGTCGATCAGAAACATTCAGTACTTC. Amino acid sequence: CASSITGGSIRNIQYF. The full variable domain, completed using reference TRBV19 and TRBJ2-4, is DGGITQSPKYLFRKEGQNVTLSCEQNLNHDAMYWYRQDPGQGLRLIYYSQIVNDFQKGDIAEGYSVSREKKESFPLTVTSAQKNPTAFYLCASSITGGSIRNIQYFGAGTRLSVL.

The table lists this clonotype with a few counts. The chain is built from TRBV7-8 and TRBJ2-4, with 8 bases lining up with TRBD2. V shed 5 bases and J 0 bases; nucleotides not matched to a gene: 6. The CDR3 has 16 amino acids. CDR1 is SGHVS, CDR2 FQNEAQ, per germline. As DNA, the CDR3 is TGTGCCAGCAGCCCCGCTAGCGGGCGAGCCAAAAACATTCAGTACTTC. It specifies CASSPASGRAKNIQYF. The complete variable domain, with remaining parts taken from reference TRBV7-8 and TRBJ2-4, reads GAGVSQSPRYKVAKRGQDVALRCDPISGHVSLFWYQQALGQGPEFLTYFQNEAQLDKSGLPSDRFFAERPEGSVSTLKIQRTQQEDSAVYLCASSPASGRAKNIQYFGAGTRLSVL.

The chain combines TRBV2 with TRBJ1-4; the D is unclear. V shed 3 bases and J shed 2 bases, with 13 bases lying between them. The CDR3 covers 16 residues. Germline lookup yields CDR1 SNHLY and CDR2 FYNNEI. The CDR3 DNA is TGTGCCAGCAGTGACAAGGGTGTCGGGACTAATGAAAAACTGTTTTTT. The encoded protein is CASSDKGVGTNEKLFF.

J is TRBJ2-7 and V is TRBV19; no clear D gene. V was pared by 4 bases and J by 1 base, with 11 bases between. The CDR3 is made up of 14 amino acids. Germline lookup yields CDR1 LNHDA and CDR2 SQIVND (reference sequence). The CDR3 here is CASSSSSTSYEQYF. The DNA for the CDR3 is TGTGCCAGTAGTAGCTCATCAACTTCCTACGAGCAGTACTTC.

Details on this clonotype: A much larger clone differs by one base, so this may be a read error. The chain couples TRBV5-3 to TRBJ2-7, with 8 positions matching TRBD2. TRBV5-3 has ORF status, its function being uncertain. CDR3 length: 15 residues. The CDR3 loop reads CASSLVGLAEYELYF. The CDR3 region has the DNA TGTGCCAGCAGCTTGGTCGGACTAGCCGAATACGAGCTGTACTTC.

The chain carries TRBV20-1 and TRBJ2-1; 14 bases are a match to TRBD2. With 4 bases clipped from V and 3 bases from J, the junction kept 8 bases outside the gene matches. The CDR3 runs 17 residues. Germline V CDR1 and CDR2: DFQATT, SNEGSKA (reference sequence). The CDR3 DNA follows: TGCAGTGCTATTGGACTAGCGGGAGGTGGAGTCTACAATGAGCAGTTCTTC. It translates to CSAIGLAGGGVYNEQFF.

The rearrangement uses TRBV6-6 and TRBJ2-7, with TRBD1 as a possible D gene (6 bases). With 6 bases removed from V and 3 bases from J, the gap between germline ends came to 9 bases. The length of the CDR3 is 12 residues. Per germline, CDR1 MNHNY and CDR2 SVGAGI (reference sequence). The CDR3 DNA reads as TGTGCCAGCAGGCAGGGGATCTACGAGCAGTACTTC. This encodes CASRQGIYEQYF.

About this clonotype itself: It may be a read error: a sequence one base away is much more abundant. V is TRBV27 and J is TRBJ2-3; TRBD2 matches 15 bases. V trimming: 9 bases; J trimming: 1 base; junction bases outside the gene matches: 14. Germline loops: CDR1 MNHEY, CDR2 SMNVEV (reference sequence). CDR3 length: 19 amino acids. The CDR3 region is CARSEIGLAGGSGTDTQYF. Written as DNA, the CDR3 is TGTGCCAGGAGCGAAATCGGACTAGCGGGAGGGTCTGGCACAGATACGCAGTATTTT.

The sample holds a few counts of this clonotype. This chain uses TRBV28 with TRBJ2-2; TRBD1 agrees at 7 bases. Trimming at V came to 4 bases and at J to 2 bases, leaving 4 bases not matched to a gene. Germline V CDR1 and CDR2: MDHEN, SYDVKM. This CDR3 has 15 residues. CDR3 amino acids: CASSSPGGNTGELFF. The CDR3 region has the DNA TGTGCCAGCAGTTCCCCAGGGGGTAACACCGGGGAGCTGTTTTTT.

To note about this clonotype: This CDR3 is missing its conserved last phenylalanine or tryptophan, likely due to a read error. The rearrangement joins TRBV14 to TRBJ1-2; maybe TRBD1 (6 bases). Per germline, CDR1 SGHDN and CDR2 FVKESK. V lost 4 bases, J lost 5 bases, and 17 bases lay in between. This CDR3 is built from 15 residues. CDR3 sequence (DNA): TGTGCCAGCAGCCCGAACCGGGACAAAGAGTATGGCTACACCTCC. Protein product: CASSPNRDKEYGYTS.